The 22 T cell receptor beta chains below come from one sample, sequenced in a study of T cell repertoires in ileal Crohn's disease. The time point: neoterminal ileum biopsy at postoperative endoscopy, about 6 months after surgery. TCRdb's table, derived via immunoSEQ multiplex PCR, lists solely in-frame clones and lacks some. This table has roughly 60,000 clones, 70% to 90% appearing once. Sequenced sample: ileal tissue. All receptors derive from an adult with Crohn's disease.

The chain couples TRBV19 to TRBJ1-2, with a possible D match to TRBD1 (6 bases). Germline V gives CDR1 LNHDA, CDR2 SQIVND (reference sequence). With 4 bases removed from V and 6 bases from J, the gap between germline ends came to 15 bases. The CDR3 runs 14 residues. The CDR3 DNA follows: TGTGCCAGTAGTAACCTGGGGGGGGCGAATGGCTACACCTTC. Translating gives CASSNLGGANGYTF.

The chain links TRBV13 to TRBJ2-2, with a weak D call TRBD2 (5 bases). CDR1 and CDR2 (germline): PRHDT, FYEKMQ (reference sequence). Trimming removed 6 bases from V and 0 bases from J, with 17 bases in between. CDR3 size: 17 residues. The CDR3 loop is CASRTREINANTGELFF. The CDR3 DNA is TGTGCCAGCAGGACCCGGGAAATCAACGCGAACACCGGGGAGCTGTTTTTT.

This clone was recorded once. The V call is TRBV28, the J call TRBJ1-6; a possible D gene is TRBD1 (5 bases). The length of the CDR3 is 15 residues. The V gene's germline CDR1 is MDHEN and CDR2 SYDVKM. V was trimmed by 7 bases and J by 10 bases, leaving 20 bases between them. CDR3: CASTTPQGGESPLHF. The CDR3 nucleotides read TGTGCCAGCACCACCCCTCAGGGAGGAGAGTCACCCCTCCACTTT.

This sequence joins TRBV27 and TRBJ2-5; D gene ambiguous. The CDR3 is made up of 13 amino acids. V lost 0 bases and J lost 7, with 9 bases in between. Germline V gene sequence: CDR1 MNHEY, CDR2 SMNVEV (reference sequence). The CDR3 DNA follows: TGTGCCAGCAGTTTATCGCCGACAACGACCCAGTACTTC. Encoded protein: CASSLSPTTTQYF.

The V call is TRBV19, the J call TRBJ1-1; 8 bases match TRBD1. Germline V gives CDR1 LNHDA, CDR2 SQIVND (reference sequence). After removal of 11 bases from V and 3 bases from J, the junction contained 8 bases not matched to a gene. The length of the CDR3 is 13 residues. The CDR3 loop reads CAVSDRGYTEAFF. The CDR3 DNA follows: TGTGCCGTGTCTGACAGGGGCTACACTGAAGCTTTCTTT.

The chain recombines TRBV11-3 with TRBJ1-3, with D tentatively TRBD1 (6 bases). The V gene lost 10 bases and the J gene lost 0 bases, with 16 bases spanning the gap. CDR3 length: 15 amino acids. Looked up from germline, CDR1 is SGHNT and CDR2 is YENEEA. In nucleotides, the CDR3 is TGTGCCACCGAGGCGGGGGCGAGCTCTGGAAACACCATATATTTT. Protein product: CATEAGASSGNTIYF. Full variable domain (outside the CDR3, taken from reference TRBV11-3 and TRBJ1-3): EAGVVQSPRYKIIEKKQPVAFWCNPISGHNTLYWYLQNLGQGPELLIRYENEEAVDDSQLPKDRFSAERLKGVDSTLKIQPAELGDSAVYLCATEAGASSGNTIYFGEGSWLTVV.

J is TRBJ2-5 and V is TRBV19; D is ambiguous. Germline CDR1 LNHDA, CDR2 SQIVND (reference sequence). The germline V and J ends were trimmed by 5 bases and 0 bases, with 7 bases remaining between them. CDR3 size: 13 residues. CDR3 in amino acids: CASSFPYQETQYF. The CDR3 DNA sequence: TGTGCCAGTAGTTTTCCGTACCAAGAGACCCAGTACTTC.

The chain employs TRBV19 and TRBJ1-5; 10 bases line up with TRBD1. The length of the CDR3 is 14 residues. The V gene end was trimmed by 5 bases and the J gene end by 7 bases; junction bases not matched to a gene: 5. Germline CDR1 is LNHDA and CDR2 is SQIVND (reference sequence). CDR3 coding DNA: TGTGCCAGTAGTCCGGACAGGGGGAGGCAGCCCCAGCATTTT. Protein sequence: CASSPDRGRQPQHF.

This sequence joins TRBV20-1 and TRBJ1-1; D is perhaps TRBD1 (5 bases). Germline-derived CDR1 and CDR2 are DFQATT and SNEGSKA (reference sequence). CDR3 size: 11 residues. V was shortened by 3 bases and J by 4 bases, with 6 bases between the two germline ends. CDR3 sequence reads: CSASGGTEAFF. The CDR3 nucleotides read TGCAGTGCTAGCGGGGGCACTGAAGCTTTCTTT.

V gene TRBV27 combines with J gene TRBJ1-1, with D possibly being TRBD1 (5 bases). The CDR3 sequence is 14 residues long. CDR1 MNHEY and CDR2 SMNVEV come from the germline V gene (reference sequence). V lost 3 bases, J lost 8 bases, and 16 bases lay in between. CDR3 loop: CASSFQGSRGEAFF. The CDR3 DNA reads TGTGCCAGCAGTTTCCAGGGATCCCGAGGCGAAGCTTTCTTT.

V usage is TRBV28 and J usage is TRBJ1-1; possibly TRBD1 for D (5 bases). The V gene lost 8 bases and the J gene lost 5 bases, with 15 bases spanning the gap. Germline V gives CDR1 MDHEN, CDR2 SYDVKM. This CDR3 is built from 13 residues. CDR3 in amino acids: CASLQGIGTEAFF. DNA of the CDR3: TGTGCCAGCTTGCAGGGTATTGGGACTGAAGCTTTCTTT.

CDR3 coding DNA: TGTGCCAGCAGCTTATCGCGACAGGGATACGAAAAACTGTTTTTT. The encoded protein is CASSLSRQGYEKLFF. The V gene is TRBV7-8, the J gene TRBJ1-4, with 7 bases fitting TRBD1. V was clipped by 2 bases and J by 8 bases; unmatched bases: 8. Germline loops: CDR1 SGHVS, CDR2 FQNEAQ. CDR3 length: 15 amino acids.

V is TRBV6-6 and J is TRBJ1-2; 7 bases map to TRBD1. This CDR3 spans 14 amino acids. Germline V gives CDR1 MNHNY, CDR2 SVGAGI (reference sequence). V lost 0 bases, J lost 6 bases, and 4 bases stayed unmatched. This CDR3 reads CASSYSTRGDGYTF. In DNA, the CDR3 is TGTGCCAGCAGTTACTCGACCAGGGGGGATGGCTACACCTTC.

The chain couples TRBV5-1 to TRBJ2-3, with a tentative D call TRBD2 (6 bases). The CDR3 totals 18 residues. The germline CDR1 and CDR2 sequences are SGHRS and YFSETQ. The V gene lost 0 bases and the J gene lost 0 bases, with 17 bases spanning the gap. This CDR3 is CASSLEPSGGTSTDTQYF. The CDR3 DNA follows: TGCGCCAGCAGCTTGGAACCGAGTGGCGGGACTAGCACAGATACGCAGTATTTT.

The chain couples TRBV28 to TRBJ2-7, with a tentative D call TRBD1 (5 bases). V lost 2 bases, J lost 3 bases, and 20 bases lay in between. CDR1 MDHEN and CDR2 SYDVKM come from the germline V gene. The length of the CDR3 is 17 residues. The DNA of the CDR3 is TGTGCCAGCAGTTTAGGGGTAGACCAGGGCTTGGACTACGAGCAGTACGTC. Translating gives CASSLGVDQGLDYEQYV.

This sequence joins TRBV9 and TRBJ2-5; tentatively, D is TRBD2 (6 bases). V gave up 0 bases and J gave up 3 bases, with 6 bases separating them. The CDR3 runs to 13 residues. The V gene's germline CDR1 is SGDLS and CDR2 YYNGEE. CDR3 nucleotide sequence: TGTGCCAGCAGCGTAGGGAGGGAAGAGACCCAGTACTTC. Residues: CASSVGREETQYF.

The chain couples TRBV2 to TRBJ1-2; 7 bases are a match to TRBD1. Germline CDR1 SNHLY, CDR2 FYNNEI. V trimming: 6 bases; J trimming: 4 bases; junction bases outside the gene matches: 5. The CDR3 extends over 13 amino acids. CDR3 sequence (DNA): TGTGCCAGCAGCCAGACAGGGATCTATGGCTACACCTTC. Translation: CASSQTGIYGYTF.

CDR3 bases: TGTGCCAGTAGTACCCCCGGAGCCTCCTACAATGAGCAGTTCTTC. The encoded protein is CASSTPGASYNEQFF. J is TRBJ2-1 and V is TRBV19; no definite D call. The CDR3 extends over 15 amino acids. V lost 4 bases and J 0 bases, leaving 10 bases between the germline ends. Germline-derived CDR1 and CDR2 are LNHDA and SQIVND (reference sequence).

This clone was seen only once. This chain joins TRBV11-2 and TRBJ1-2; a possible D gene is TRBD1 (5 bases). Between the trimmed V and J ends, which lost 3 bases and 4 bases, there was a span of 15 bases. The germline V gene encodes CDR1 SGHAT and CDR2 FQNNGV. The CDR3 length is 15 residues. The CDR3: CASSFGQGGVYGYTF. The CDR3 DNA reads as TGTGCCAGCAGCTTTGGTCAGGGTGGGGTCTATGGCTACACCTTC.

CDR3 DNA: TGTGCCAGCAAGGGTGCCGGCGGGGACAGTTTTGACACCGGGGAGCTGTTTTTT. Amino acid sequence: CASKGAGGDSFDTGELFF. The rearrangement joins TRBV9 to TRBJ2-2; tentatively, D is TRBD1 (7 bases). Trimming took 6 bases from V and 3 from J, leaving 24 bases between them. The CDR3 covers 18 residues. Germline values: CDR1 SGDLS, CDR2 YYNGEE. Using reference TRBV9 and TRBJ2-2 for the parts outside the CDR3, the full variable domain is DSGVTQTPKHLITATGQRVTLRCSPRSGDLSVYWYQQSLDQGLQFLIQYYNGEERAKGNILERFSAQQFPDLHSELNLSSLELGDSALYFCASKGAGGDSFDTGELFFGEGSRLTVL.

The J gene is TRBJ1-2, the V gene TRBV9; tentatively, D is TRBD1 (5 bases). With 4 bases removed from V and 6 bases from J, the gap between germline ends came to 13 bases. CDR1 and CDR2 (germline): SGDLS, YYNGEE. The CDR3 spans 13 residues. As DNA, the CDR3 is TGTGCCAGCAGCCATGGGGCAGAGAATGGCTACACCTTC. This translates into CASSHGAENGYTF.

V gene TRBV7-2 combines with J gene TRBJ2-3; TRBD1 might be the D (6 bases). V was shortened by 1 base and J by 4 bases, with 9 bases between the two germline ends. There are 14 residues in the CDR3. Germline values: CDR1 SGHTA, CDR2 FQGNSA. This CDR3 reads CASSLGQVADTQYF. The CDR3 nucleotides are TGTGCCAGCAGCTTAGGACAGGTGGCAGATACGCAGTATTTT.